A single sample gave rise to the 15 T cell receptor beta chains below, sequenced in a study of tumor-infiltrating lymphocytes in localized non-small cell lung cancer. Clones were sequenced by immunoSEQ multiplex PCR, and TCRdb holds only the in-frame ones, with some missing. This table has some 15,000 clones, around 81% appearing once. Material: lung tumor tissue. The receptors were sampled from a human donor with non-small cell lung cancer.

In its sample, this clone was seen once. The chain employs TRBV6-6 and TRBJ1-2, with unresolved D. With 0 bases removed from V and 4 bases from J, the gap between germline ends came to 9 bases. The CDR3 runs to 14 residues. The germline gives CDR1 MNHNY, CDR2 SVGAGI (reference sequence). This CDR3 is CASSYSSVAYGYTF. DNA of the CDR3: TGTGCCAGCAGTTACTCGAGCGTAGCCTATGGCTACACCTTC.

In its sample, this clone was seen a few times. This chain joins TRBV11-3 and TRBJ1-2; 8 positions match TRBD1. This CDR3 is built from 14 residues. CDR1 is SGHNT, CDR2 YENEEA, per germline. V lost 5 bases to trimming and J lost 2 bases; unmatched junction nucleotides: 4. The CDR3 protein is CASSRRTGNYGYTF. The CDR3 nucleotides read TGTGCCAGCAGCCGGAGGACAGGGAACTATGGCTACACCTTC.

The chain recombines TRBV10-3 with TRBJ2-1; weak D call: TRBD2 (6 bases). Germline V CDR1 and CDR2: ENHRY, SYGVKD. V dropped 0 bases and J dropped 9 bases, with 21 bases sitting between them. The CDR3 loop spans 17 amino acids. CDR3 residues: CAISESATGAPATEQFF. CDR3 in DNA: TGTGCCATCAGTGAGTCTGCAACGGGAGCCCCAGCAACTGAGCAGTTCTTC.

The V call is TRBV30, the J call TRBJ1-5; a weak D match, TRBD1 (5 bases). Germline CDR1 is GTSNPN and CDR2 is SVGIG (reference sequence). The CDR3 consists of 13 residues. V was clipped by 1 base and J by 1 base, with 5 bases between them. The CDR3 DNA reads as TGTGCCTGGAGTGGGGACAGCAATCAGCCCCAGCATTTT. The encoded protein is CAWSGDSNQPQHF.

This chain joins TRBV7-9 and TRBJ2-7, with 8 nucleotides matching TRBD1. Trimming at V came to 3 bases and at J to 5 bases, leaving 6 bases not matched to a gene. Germline CDR1 reads SEHNR; CDR2 reads FQNEAQ (reference sequence). There are 14 residues in the CDR3. The CDR3 here is CASSFADRGNEQYF. As DNA, the CDR3 is TGTGCCAGCAGCTTCGCTGACAGGGGCAACGAGCAGTACTTC.

J is TRBJ2-5 and V is TRBV11-2; 12 bases are a match to TRBD2. V lost 3 bases to trimming and J lost 4 bases; unmatched junction nucleotides: 3. The CDR3 has 15 amino acids. Germline V CDR1 and CDR2: SGHAT, FQNNGV. The chain's CDR3 is CASSFGTSGRETQYF. The CDR3 coding sequence is TGTGCCAGCAGCTTCGGGACTAGCGGGCGAGAGACCCAGTACTTC.

CDR3 region: CAISEVGGPGNTIYF. The CDR3 coding sequence is TGTGCCATCAGTGAGGTTGGGGGCCCAGGAAACACCATATATTTT. The chain couples TRBV10-3 to TRBJ1-3, with D possibly being TRBD1 (6 bases). The germline CDR1 and CDR2 sequences are ENHRY and SYGVKD. CDR3 length: 15 residues. V lost 2 bases and J lost 4, with 12 bases in between.

This clone was picked up a small number of times. J is TRBJ2-1 and V is TRBV6-6; D is unclear. This CDR3 has 12 residues. Germline V gives CDR1 MNHNY, CDR2 SVGAGI (reference sequence). Trimming took off 8 bases at V and 4 bases at J, with 9 bases between the two ends. The CDR3 loop reads CASSVGYNEQFF. In DNA form, the CDR3 reads TGTGCCAGCTCTGTCGGGTACAATGAGCAGTTCTTC.

V gene TRBV4-2 combines with J gene TRBJ1-1, with 7 bases that match TRBD1. V was clipped by 0 bases and J by 0 bases; unmatched bases: 10. The CDR3 consists of 18 residues. Germline V gives CDR1 LGHNA, CDR2 YNFKEQ. CDR3 coding DNA: TGTGCCAGCAGCCAAGAGAGGGGGGGGACAGTCATGAACACTGAAGCTTTCTTT. Translation gives CASSQERGGTVMNTEAFF.

The chain links TRBV10-3 to TRBJ2-5; tentatively, D is TRBD2 (6 bases). The CDR3 has 15 residues. Trimming took 4 bases from V and 3 from J, leaving 15 bases between them. Germline V CDR1 and CDR2: ENHRY, SYGVKD. CDR3 amino acids: CAISGISGVKETQYF. The CDR3 bases are TGTGCCATCAGTGGGATTAGCGGAGTTAAAGAGACCCAGTACTTC.

The V call is TRBV7-2, the J call TRBJ2-1; 7 bases match TRBD2. V lost 7 bases and J lost 5; bases outside the gene matches: 14. CDR3 size: 16 residues. Germline loops: CDR1 SGHTA, CDR2 FQGNSA. This CDR3 is CASTERGGSSHNEQFF. The CDR3 bases are TGTGCCAGCACCGAGAGAGGCGGGAGTTCCCACAATGAGCAGTTCTTC.

The J gene is TRBJ2-1, the V gene TRBV5-1; possibly TRBD2 for D (5 bases). This CDR3 spans 13 amino acids. Germline V gene lookup returns CDR1 SGHRS and CDR2 YFSETQ. Trimming pared 4 bases from V and 12 bases from J, leaving 17 bases between. This CDR3 is CASSPEAQRPQFF. CDR3 DNA: TGCGCCAGCAGCCCGGAAGCCCAGCGGCCGCAGTTCTTC.

This chain connects TRBV19 to TRBJ1-1; a possible D gene is TRBD1 (5 bases). The CDR3 is 10 residues long. V was cut by 6 bases and J by 10 bases, with 9 bases left in between. Germline V gene lookup returns CDR1 LNHDA and CDR2 SQIVND (reference sequence). CDR3 bases: TGTGCCAGTAGCGCAGGGAGAGCTTTCTTT. It yields the protein CASSAGRAFF.

This clone has only a few counts. CDR3 region: CASSLTVGETQYF. CDR3 sequence (DNA): TGTGCCAGCAGCTTAACCGTGGGGGAGACCCAGTACTTC. The V gene is TRBV7-3, the J gene TRBJ2-5; D is unclear. The CDR3 extends over 13 amino acids. In germline, CDR1 is SGHTA, CDR2 FQGTGA. The germline V and J ends were trimmed by 0 bases and 5 bases, with 7 bases remaining between them.

V gene TRBV21-1 combines with J gene TRBJ2-1; TRBD2 was called by the table and not checked on the DNA. TRBV21-1 is tagged as a pseudogene. The CDR3 runs to 12 residues. Here the CDR3 reads CASSTLANEQFF. The CDR3 nucleotides are TGTGCCAGCAGCACGTTAGCGAATGAGCAGTTCTTC.